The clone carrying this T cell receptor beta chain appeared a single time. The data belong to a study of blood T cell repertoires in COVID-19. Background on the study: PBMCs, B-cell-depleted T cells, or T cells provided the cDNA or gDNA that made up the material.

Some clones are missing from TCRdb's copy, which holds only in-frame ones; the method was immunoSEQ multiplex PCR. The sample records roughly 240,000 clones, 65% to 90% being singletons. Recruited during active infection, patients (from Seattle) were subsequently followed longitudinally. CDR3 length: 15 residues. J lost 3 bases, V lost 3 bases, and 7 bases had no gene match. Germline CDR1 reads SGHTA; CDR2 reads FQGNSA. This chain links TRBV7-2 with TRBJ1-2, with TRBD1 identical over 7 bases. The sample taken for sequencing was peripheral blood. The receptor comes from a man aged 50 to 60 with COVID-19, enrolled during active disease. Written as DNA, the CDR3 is TGTGCCAGCAGCTTTGGACAGGCGAGGGACTATGGCTACACCTTC. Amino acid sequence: CASSFGQARDYGYTF. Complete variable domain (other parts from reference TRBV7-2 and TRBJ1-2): GAGVSQSPSNKVTEKGKDVELRCDPISGHTALYWYRQSLGQGLEFLIYFQGNSAPDKSGLPSDRFSAERTGGSVSTLTIQRTQQEDSAVYLCASSFGQARDYGYTFGSGTRLTVV.